These 27 T cell receptor beta chains were sequenced from one sample in a study of blood T cells in healthy people across ages (dated by TCRdb to about 2015). The library was built by means of 5' RACE. Sequencing instrument: Illumina HiSeq 2500. A second PCR of roughly 7 to 12 cycles was run with a J-beta primer mix and a sample-barcoded 5' primer. Clones were called with MiXCR by TCRdb after fastp trimmed the public reads at Q25, and only in-frame beta chains were retained. Rows are combined by CDR3 protein, so each entry shows the most common genes and DNA. Here the sample has over a million distinct CDR3 sequences; about 43% occur a single time. The biggest ten clones account for 6.5% to 10% of the sample. The specimen was blood. Every receptor here comes from a woman aged 18-29 years in good health.

The chain is built from TRBV7-9 and TRBJ2-7; 14 nucleotides align to TRBD2. The CDR3 sequence is 22 residues long. CDR1 and CDR2 (germline): SEHNR, FQNEAQ (reference sequence). The trim removed 0 bases at V and 2 bases at J, leaving 18 bases unmatched. CDR3 sequence: CASSLAGGTSGSIYIRPYEQYF. In DNA form, the CDR3 reads TGTGCCAGCAGCTTAGCAGGTGGGACTAGCGGGAGCATCTACATCAGGCCCTACGAGCAGTACTTC.

The V and J genes are TRBV7-6 and TRBJ1-6; D is unresolved. The V and J ends lost 0 bases and 8 bases respectively, with 26 bases between them. CDR1 is SGHVS and CDR2 is FNYEAQ in the germline V gene. The CDR3 contains 20 residues. CDR3 nucleotide sequence: TGTGCCAGCAGCTTAGCTCCTCCGAGAGGGAGTCGGGATACAGATTCACCCCTCCACTTT. Its translation: CASSLAPPRGSRDTDSPLHF. The full variable domain, rest sourced from reference TRBV7-6 and TRBJ1-6, is GAGVSQSPRYKVTKRGQDVALRCDPISGHVSLYWYRQALGQGPEFLTYFNYEAQQDKSGLPNDRFSAERPEGSISTLTIQRTEQRDSAMYRCASSLAPPRGSRDTDSPLHFGNGTRLTVT.

The chain joins TRBV12-3 or TRBV12-4 to TRBJ1-2, with 7 bases fitting TRBD1. V trimming: 6 bases; J trimming: 6 bases; junction bases outside the gene matches: 10. This CDR3 spans 14 amino acids. CDR3 nucleotides: TGTGCCAGCAGCGTGATTGGGACAGCAGATGGCTACACCTTC. It is translated as CASSVIGTADGYTF.

This clonotype turned up a few times. The DNA for the CDR3 is TGTGCCACCAGCAGAGATGGGGGTAACTATGGCTACACCTTC. Its translation is CATSRDGGNYGYTF. The chain combines TRBV15 with TRBJ1-2; D may be TRBD1 (5 bases). Germline V CDR1 and CDR2: LNHNV, YYDKDF (reference sequence). The CDR3 totals 14 residues. Trimming cost V 0 bases and J 1 base, with 6 bases left between them.

This clonotype was found a few times. The V call is TRBV7-9, the J call TRBJ2-5; 7 bases are shared with TRBD2. Germline loops: CDR1 SEHNR, CDR2 FQNEAQ (reference sequence). V dropped 3 bases and J dropped 5; count of bases not matched to a gene: 15. The CDR3 consists of 17 residues. The CDR3 is CASSFATAGIMGETQYF. For the CDR3, the DNA is TGTGCCAGCAGCTTTGCGACAGCGGGGATAATGGGGGAGACCCAGTACTTC.

This clonotype was observed a handful of times. This chain links TRBV6-6 with TRBJ2-5; 10 bases fit TRBD2. Germline V gene data show CDR1 as MNHNY and CDR2 as SVGAGI (reference sequence). J lost 5 bases, V lost 7 bases, and 13 bases had no gene match. The CDR3 runs to 16 residues. CDR3 DNA: TGTGCCAGCACCTTGGGACTAGCGACGGAATTGGAGACCCAGTACTTC. It codes for CASTLGLATELETQYF.

The chain recombines TRBV7-2 with TRBJ1-3; D ambiguous. The CDR3 covers 16 residues. Germline CDR1 and CDR2: SGHTA and FQGNSA. V was shortened by 3 bases and J by 1 base, with 13 bases between the two germline ends. CDR3 loop: CASSLGSAGSGNTIYF. The CDR3 DNA sequence: TGTGCCAGCAGCTTGGGTTCAGCGGGTTCTGGAAACACCATATATTTT.

The table lists this clonotype with a few counts. The V call is TRBV5-1, the J call TRBJ1-1; 8 bases are a match to TRBD1. J was trimmed by 5 bases and V by 1 base; bases with no gene match: 7. There are 15 residues in the CDR3. Germline V gene data show CDR1 as SGHRS and CDR2 as YFSETQ. CDR3 in amino acids: CASSLTGGVSTEAFF. CDR3 in DNA: TGCGCCAGCAGCTTGACAGGGGGTGTTAGTACTGAAGCTTTCTTT.

V usage is TRBV5-1 and J usage is TRBJ2-5, with 11 bases matching TRBD1. The trim removed 0 bases at V and 11 bases at J, leaving 12 bases unmatched. In germline, CDR1 is SGHRS, CDR2 YFSETQ. There are 16 residues in the CDR3. As DNA, the CDR3 is TGCGCCAGCAGCTTGGGCGGGACAGGGGGTGCGAATGAGCAGTACTTC. Translation: CASSLGGTGGANEQYF.

The table lists this clonotype with a few counts. The V gene is TRBV29-1, the J gene TRBJ1-2; D not certain. The V gene's germline CDR1 is SQVTM and CDR2 ANQGSEA. This CDR3 spans 11 amino acids. Trimming removed 4 bases at V and 8 bases at J, with 11 bases between. CDR3 in DNA: TGCAGCGTTGCCGACCCGGGGGGCTACACCTTC. This translates into CSVADPGGYTF.

The rearrangement uses TRBV5-1 and TRBJ2-3, with D unclear. The CDR3 extends over 12 amino acids. Germline values: CDR1 SGHRS, CDR2 YFSETQ. V lost 1 base to trimming and J lost 10 bases, with 10 bases between them. This CDR3 is CASSLSVEPQYF. The DNA for the CDR3 is TGCGCCAGCAGCTTGTCGGTAGAGCCGCAGTATTTT.

The chain uses TRBV27 and TRBJ2-3; D is undetermined. The CDR3 is made up of 16 amino acids. V was trimmed by 6 bases and J by 4 bases, leaving 20 bases between them. The germline gives CDR1 MNHEY, CDR2 SMNVEV (reference sequence). The CDR3 DNA is TGTGCCAGCAGCTTCCTGGATCTGCGTGTATCAGATACGCAGTATTTT. This codes for CASSFLDLRVSDTQYF.

This clonotype has only a few counts. The chain couples TRBV30 to TRBJ2-1; possible D gene TRBD2, 6 bases. This CDR3 spans 11 amino acids. Germline CDR1 and CDR2: GTSNPN and SVGIG (reference sequence). Trimming shortened V by 3 bases and J by 12 bases, and 12 bases separated the two germline ends. CDR3 bases: TGTGCCTGGAGCGTGGGGGGAGGGCAGTTCTTC. It encodes CAWSVGGGQFF. The full variable domain, with the rest looked up from reference TRBV30 and TRBJ2-1, is SQTIHQWPATLVQPVGSPLSLECTVEGTSNPNLYWYRQAAGRGLQLLFYSVGIGQISSEVPQNLSASRPQDRQFILSSKKLLLSDSGFYLCAWSVGGGQFFGPGTRLTVL.

The sample holds a few counts of this clonotype. The genes are TRBV12-3 or TRBV12-4 and TRBJ2-5, with unresolved D. The CDR3 runs to 14 residues. V dropped 3 bases and J dropped 3 bases, with 11 bases sitting between them. CDR3 DNA: TGTGCCAGCAGTTTGATCGGTGGGGAAGAGACCCAGTACTTC. Protein sequence: CASSLIGGEETQYF.

The chain has TRBV28 and TRBJ2-5; D assignment may be TRBD1 or TRBD2 (6 bases each). The CDR3 sequence is 15 residues long. The germline CDR1 and CDR2 sequences are MDHEN and SYDVKM. V was shortened by 3 bases and J by 4 bases, with 15 bases between the two germline ends. DNA for the CDR3: TGTGCCAGCAGTTTGGTAGGGGGGAACGGAGAGACCCAGTACTTC. As protein: CASSLVGGNGETQYF.

The gene calls are TRBV7-8 and TRBJ2-5; D is perhaps TRBD1 or TRBD2 (6 bases each). Trimming pared 7 bases from V and 11 bases from J, leaving 29 bases between. The germline gives CDR1 SGHVS, CDR2 FQNEAQ. The CDR3 covers 16 residues. The CDR3 loop reads CASTLKRFGGGNEQYF. The CDR3 nucleotides are TGTGCCAGCACTCTTAAGCGGTTCGGGGGCGGGAATGAGCAGTACTTC.

This clonotype turned up a few times. V usage is TRBV27 and J usage is TRBJ2-7; 9 bases match TRBD2. In germline, CDR1 is MNHEY, CDR2 SMNVEV (reference sequence). The length of the CDR3 is 12 residues. With V trimmed by 6 bases and J by 5 bases, 2 bases remained unmatched. As DNA, the CDR3 is TGTGCCAGCAGGACTAGCGGTAACGAGCAGTACTTC. Translation gives CASRTSGNEQYF.

This clonotype was seen a few times. V usage is TRBV2 and J usage is TRBJ2-7, with TRBD1 matching over 9 bases. Germline CDR1 is SNHLY and CDR2 is FYNNEI. The CDR3 covers 12 residues. J lost 6 bases, V lost 8 bases, and 5 bases had no gene match. The CDR3 nucleotides read TGTGCCAGCCGCCGGGACAGGGTCGAGCAGTACTTC. Its translation: CASRRDRVEQYF.

This clonotype was seen a single time. The genes are TRBV28 and TRBJ1-5; D uncertain. V lost 0 bases to trimming and J lost 7 bases, with 4 bases between them. This CDR3 region has 12 residues. Germline V CDR1 and CDR2: MDHEN, SYDVKM. Here the CDR3 DNA reads TGTGCCAGCAGTTTATGGACCCAGCCCCAGCATTTT. This sequence encodes CASSLWTQPQHF.

The V call is TRBV3-1, the J call TRBJ1-5, with D hard to call. The germline CDR1 and CDR2 sequences are LGHDT and YNNKEL (reference sequence). Trimming cost V 5 bases and J 0 bases, with 11 bases left between them. The CDR3 runs 15 residues. The CDR3 here is CASSLTEDSNQPQHF. The CDR3 coding sequence is TGTGCCAGCAGCTTAACAGAAGATAGCAATCAGCCCCAGCATTTT.

V is TRBV7-2 and J is TRBJ2-7; 7 bases are shared with TRBD1. The CDR3 extends over 17 amino acids. CDR1 and CDR2 from the germline V gene are SGHTA and FQGNSA. V was pared by 3 bases and J by 0 bases, with 11 bases of the junction left unmatched. CDR3 nucleotide sequence: TGTGCCAGCAGCTTTCTGTCGACAGGGCACTTCTCCTACGAGCAGTACTTC. It translates to CASSFLSTGHFSYEQYF.

The genes are TRBV30 and TRBJ2-1; D may be TRBD2 (5 bases). The CDR3 spans 14 residues. The V and J ends lost 0 bases and 6 bases respectively, with 12 bases between them. Germline V lookup: CDR1 GTSNPN, CDR2 SVGIG (reference sequence). CDR3 nucleotides: TGTGCCTGGAGTGTAAGCCTAGCTTTCAATGAGCAGTTCTTC. It is translated as CAWSVSLAFNEQFF. Variable domain in full (rest from reference TRBV30 and TRBJ2-1): SQTIHQWPATLVQPVGSPLSLECTVEGTSNPNLYWYRQAAGRGLQLLFYSVGIGQISSEVPQNLSASRPQDRQFILSSKKLLLSDSGFYLCAWSVSLAFNEQFFGPGTRLTVL.

The chain links TRBV7-2 to TRBJ1-4; 8 nucleotides align to TRBD1. CDR3 length: 17 amino acids. From germline, CDR1 is SGHTA and CDR2 FQGNSA. With V trimmed by 5 bases and J by 2 bases, 10 bases remained unmatched. This CDR3 reads CASSIPTGVPTNEKLFF. In nucleotides, the CDR3 is TGTGCCAGCAGCATACCGACAGGGGTCCCCACTAATGAAAAACTGTTTTTT. Filled out from reference TRBV7-2 and TRBJ1-4, the complete variable domain reads GAGVSQSPSNKVTEKGKDVELRCDPISGHTALYWYRQSLGQGLEFLIYFQGNSAPDKSGLPSDRFSAERTGGSVSTLTIQRTQQEDSAVYLCASSIPTGVPTNEKLFFGSGTQLSVL.

This clonotype is a singleton in its sample. The chain joins TRBV20-1 to TRBJ2-1, with 9 bases identical to TRBD2. V lost 6 bases to trimming and J lost 7 bases; unmatched junction nucleotides: 10. In germline, CDR1 is DFQATT, CDR2 SNEGSKA (reference sequence). CDR3 length: 14 residues. CDR3 nucleotide sequence: TGCAGTGCGGAAGAGGTAGCGGGAGCAAATGAGCAGTTCTTC. It encodes CSAEEVAGANEQFF.

This chain uses TRBV25-1 with TRBJ1-5; 7 bases are shared with TRBD1. The V segment lost 3 bases and the J segment 3 bases; nucleotides outside the gene matches: 11. Germline V gene sequence: CDR1 MGHDK, CDR2 SYGVNS. This CDR3 is built from 17 residues. The CDR3 DNA reads as TGTGCCAGCAGTGACTCGAAGGGAGGGGGCTTCAATCAGCCCCAGCATTTT. It specifies CASSDSKGGGFNQPQHF.

In its sample, this clonotype was seen a few times. V usage is TRBV28 and J usage is TRBJ2-3; TRBD2 might be the D (7 bases). Germline V gives CDR1 MDHEN, CDR2 SYDVKM. The CDR3 spans 15 residues. Trimming removed 3 bases at V and 6 bases at J, with 16 bases between. The CDR3 DNA sequence: TGTGCCAGCAGTTTGGCAGGGGAGGGGGGCGATACGCAGTATTTT. Amino acids: CASSLAGEGGDTQYF.

V gene TRBV6-6 combines with J gene TRBJ2-2; D remains unclear. The V end lost 5 bases, the J end lost 1 base, and 5 bases lay between the germline ends. There are 13 residues in the CDR3. In germline, CDR1 is MNHNY, CDR2 SVGAGI (reference sequence). The CDR3 loop is CASSDLNTGELFF. The CDR3 DNA is TGTGCCAGCAGTGACTTGAACACCGGGGAGCTGTTTTTT.